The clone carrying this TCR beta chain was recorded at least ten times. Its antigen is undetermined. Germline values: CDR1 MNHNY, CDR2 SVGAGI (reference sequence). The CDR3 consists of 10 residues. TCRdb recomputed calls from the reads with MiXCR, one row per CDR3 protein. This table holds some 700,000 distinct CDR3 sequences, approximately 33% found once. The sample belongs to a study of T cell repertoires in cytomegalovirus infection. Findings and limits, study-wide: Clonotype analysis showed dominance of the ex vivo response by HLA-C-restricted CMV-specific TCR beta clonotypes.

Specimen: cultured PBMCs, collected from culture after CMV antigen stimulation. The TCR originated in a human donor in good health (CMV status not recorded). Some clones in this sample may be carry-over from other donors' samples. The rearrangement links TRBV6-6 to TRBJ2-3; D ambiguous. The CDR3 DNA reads TGTGCTAGTGGCAGAGATACGCAGTATTTT. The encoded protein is CASGRDTQYF.